This TCR beta chain was sequenced in a study of control samples from healthy donors and cancer patients. Trimming took off 0 bases at V and 8 bases at J, with 8 bases between the two ends. CDR1 is LNHNV, CDR2 YYDKDF, per germline (reference sequence). This CDR3 spans 12 amino acids. TCRdb keeps only in-frame clones here, not all; method: immunoSEQ multiplex PCR. The repertoire holds about 150,000 clones, with about 94% as singletons. This clonotype was sampled from a middle-aged woman in good health. Input material: blood. The chain joins TRBV15 to TRBJ2-7; D unclear. The CDR3 DNA is TGTGCCACCAGCAGAGAATCACAAAAGCAGTACTTC. Translating it yields CATSRESQKQYF.